The present T cell receptor beta chain was sequenced within a study of human T cells and chemical hapten exposure (dated by TCRdb to the early 2020s). About the investigation overall: For sensitization, 2% DPC in acetone was applied to a roughly 2 cm by roughly 2 cm area of upper inner arm skin. Throughout the study period of roughly 24 weeks, patients also received therapeutic DPC doses to the scalp every week. Patch testing was performed on the upper back with Finn chambers containing 0.01% DPC, and the patch tests were scored after 6 days according to International Contact Dermatitis Research Group standards. Alopecia areata with under or over 50% scalp involvement, alopecia totalis and alopecia universalis were represented in the patient cohort, which was mostly female. Libraries were pooled for sequencing, and per-sample TCR yields varied mainly because of small differences in library volumes within the pool. This study followed changes in the peripheral blood TCR repertoire in vivo during primary and secondary sensitization of alopecia patients to the hapten diphenylcyclopropenone (DPC). Blood was sampled from patients pre-sensitization (week 0) and at 2, 6 and about 24 weeks after DPC sensitization. For TCR sequencing, blood came from 25 to 35 alopecia patients at anywhere from one to four time points (pre-sensitization, 2, 6 and 24 weeks). The investigation overall reported the following: Significantly more large CDR3 similarity clusters were formed by expanded TCRs than by pre-sensitization or healthy control sets, consistent with antigen-driven responses. After repeated subsampling, the strength of the expansion versus patch-test correlation and the threshold at which it became significant changed. Because all patients had alopecia, a presumed autoimmune disease, the immune response of the patients might differ from that of healthy individuals. The number of TCRs above 1 in 1000 frequency did not change with DPC sensitization; there was no evidence of global repertoire structure alterations. A positive correlation was found between the number of PT1 expanded TCRs and patch test score, with significance reached at thresholds 8, 16 and 32 but not 4.

The sample's time point label is to be understood as: patch test 2, 6 weeks after DPC sensitization. The treatment or condition label for this specimen denotes: therapeutic diphenylcyclopropenone sensitization with weekly scalp DPC. At every patch-test visit, the blood draw took place before the patch test was put on. To be eligible, patients had to be aged 18 to 70, diagnosed with alopecia and judged suitable for DPC therapy, while pregnant patients were excluded. Total RNA was extracted from unfractionated whole blood collected in Tempus Blood RNA tubes. Its CDR3 holds 13 amino acids, cysteine through phenylalanine. Only the CDR3 portion is preserved as DNA: 39 bases, with reading frame beginning at the first base. CDR1 and CDR2, per the germline V gene, are LGHNA and YNFKEQ. V loses 0 bases, J loses 3 bases, and the germline ends lie 6 bases apart. To prepare the library, RACE was applied. Sequenced using a NextSeq 500. Library preparation attached unique molecular identifiers to individual cDNA molecules for quantitative, reproducible TCR counting. From each blood RNA sample, both TCR alpha and TCR beta chains were sequenced. The source study handled its data this way. Samples had a median of roughly 87,000 TCRs, with a range from about 23,224 to 690,600. The Decombinator software suite was used to annotate V, J and CDR3 in the TCR reads. To make PS versus PT1 abundance plots, every sample was subsampled to the same number of TCRs (28,000). TCRs were defined as expanded if absent before sensitization and observed at least eight times at the 2-week time point. The public sequencing data were trimmed at Q25 with fastp and processed into clonotypes with MiXCR by TCRdb, which kept only in-frame beta chains. All rows with the same CDR3 protein become a single entry with the most common DNA and genes. The V and J calls and clone size come from TCRdb's table, not from the authors' own analysis. The sample profile shows tens of thousands of distinct CDR3 sequences; 8.9% of them were found once. The ten largest clones represent about 15% of the sample.

This clonotype showed up many times. The antigen it recognizes is unknown. Nothing much larger sits one base from this clone, and base qualities are not available. The clonotype was recovered from a woman aged 40 to 50 with alopecia areata. Some clones in this sample may be carry-over from other donors' samples. In this chain, TRBV4-2 is recombined with TRBJ2-7; the D gene is perhaps TRBD1, from 6 matching bases. Sequences were derived from whole blood, sampled in connection with sensitization to the hapten diphenylcyclopropenone (DPC). This receptor has the CDR3 CASSQEGGYEQYF. The nucleotides are TGTGCCAGCAGCCAAGAAGGGGGCTACGAGCAGTACTTC.